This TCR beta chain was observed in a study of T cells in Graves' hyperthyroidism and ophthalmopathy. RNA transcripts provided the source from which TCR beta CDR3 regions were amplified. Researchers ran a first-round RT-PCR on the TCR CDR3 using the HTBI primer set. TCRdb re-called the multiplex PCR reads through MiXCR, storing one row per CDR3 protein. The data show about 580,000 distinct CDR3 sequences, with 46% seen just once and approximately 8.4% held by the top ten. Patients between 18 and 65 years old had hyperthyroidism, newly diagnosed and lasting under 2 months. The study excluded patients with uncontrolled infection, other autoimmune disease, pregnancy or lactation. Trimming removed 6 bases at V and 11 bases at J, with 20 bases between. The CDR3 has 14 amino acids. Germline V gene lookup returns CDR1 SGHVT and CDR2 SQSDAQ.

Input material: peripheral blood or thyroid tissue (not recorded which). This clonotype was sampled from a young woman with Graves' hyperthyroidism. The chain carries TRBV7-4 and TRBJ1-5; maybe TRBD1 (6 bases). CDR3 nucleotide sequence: TGTGCCAGCAGTGCCCGGGGGCCCCAAGAGACCCAGCATTTT. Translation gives CASSARGPQETQHF. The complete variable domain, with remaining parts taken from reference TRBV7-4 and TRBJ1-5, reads GAGVSQSPRYKVAKRGRDVALRCDSISGHVTLYWYRQTLGQGSEVLTYSQSDAQRDKSGRPSGRFSAERPERSVSTLKIQRTEQGDSAVYLCASSARGPQETQHFGDGTRLSIL.